The clone carrying this T cell receptor (beta chain) occurred a few times. Its antigen is unknown. The data were taken from a study of OX40 agonist ivuxolimab in advanced cancers. Overall study context: Every 2 weeks, patients got intravenous ivuxolimab at one of six dose levels (0.01-10 mg/kg). Recorded diagnoses for dose-escalation patients were hepatocellular carcinoma, melanoma, renal cell or head and neck cancer. Findings and caveats of the study: No determination was made of the antigen specificity of the expanded peripheral T cells. The study observed clonal expansion of CD4+ and CD8+ blood T cells by week 6 at 0.1 to 3.0 mg/kg.

V was pared by 5 bases and J by 3 bases, with 6 bases of the junction left unmatched. CDR1 is KGHSH, CDR2 LQKENI, per germline. This CDR3 has 14 residues. Sequenced by immunoSEQ multiplex PCR; TCRdb stores in-frame clones only, minus some. In the table there are 53,000 or so clones, approximately 83% of which are singletons. J is TRBJ2-7 and V is TRBV18, with TRBD1 matching 8 bases. The TCR sequence derives from an adult with an advanced solid tumor such as melanoma, head and neck, liver or kidney cancer. Material: CD4+ or CD8+ T cells sorted from blood, obtained in a trial of the OX40 agonist ivuxolimab. Here the CDR3 reads CASSKGTGGYEQYF. As DNA, the CDR3 is TGTGCCAGCTCAAAAGGCACAGGGGGCTACGAGCAGTACTTC.